This entry concerns a single T cell receptor (beta chain). The data were obtained in a study of blood T cell repertoires in COVID-19. On the study more broadly: Sites across the United States, Italy and Spain contributed samples from acute and convalescent COVID-19.

Produced via immunoSEQ multiplex PCR; TCRdb's table is partial and in-frame only. The sample records 200,000 to 250,000 clones, 70% to 90% being singletons. Participants were aged 18 to 89 years from 20 to 30 US areas. The source is a middle-aged man who had recovered from COVID-19. The specimen sequenced was PBMCs or T cells enriched from blood (not recorded which).

Here the CDR3 DNA reads TGTGCCAGCAGCTTACCAGGGGATGGCTACACCTTC. Translation gives CASSLPGDGYTF. The J gene is TRBJ1-2, the V gene TRBV7-2; D is perhaps TRBD1 (6 bases). The germline V gene has CDR1 SGHTA and CDR2 FQGNSA. The CDR3 sequence is 12 residues long. V dropped 2 bases and J dropped 6 bases, with 7 bases sitting between them.